The 2 T cell receptor beta chains below were found in one sample sequenced in a study of PD-1 blockade in classical Hodgkin lymphoma. Measured with immunoSEQ multiplex PCR; TCRdb has only the in-frame clones, and not every one. The data contain more than 140,000 clones, around four fifths of them singletons. Each patient relapsed following autologous stem cell transplantation, and prior brentuximab vedotin exposure differed. The material was peripheral blood mononuclear cells (PBMCs), obtained before the second cycle of nivolumab. The receptors were sampled from a human donor with classical Hodgkin lymphoma.

The J gene is TRBJ2-7, the V gene TRBV29-1; the D gene is possibly TRBD2 (6 bases). The CDR3 loop spans 12 amino acids. The germline V gene encodes CDR1 SQVTM and CDR2 ANQGSEA. Trimming pared 4 bases from V and 4 bases from J, leaving 11 bases between. CDR3 coding DNA: TGCAGCGTTGTGAGCCGGGAGTACGAGCAGTACTTC. Protein: CSVVSREYEQYF.

V gene TRBV7-3 combines with J gene TRBJ2-5, with 11 bases fitting TRBD2. CDR3 length: 15 residues. Trimming cost V 4 bases and J 5 bases; bases outside gene matches: 6. Per germline, CDR1 SGHTA and CDR2 FQGTGA. CDR3: CASSSRLAGTETQYF. The CDR3 DNA is TGTGCCAGCAGCTCCCGACTAGCGGGAACCGAGACCCAGTACTTC.